The subject of this entry is one T cell receptor beta chain. The data belong to a study of T cell changes during pregnancy in multiple sclerosis. V was shortened by 3 bases and J by 6 bases, with 24 bases between the two germline ends. There are 18 residues in the CDR3. Germline V gene lookup returns CDR1 MNHNS and CDR2 SASEGT. TCRdb keeps only in-frame clones here, not all; method: immunoSEQ multiplex PCR. The sample gives approximately 100,000 clones, 85% to 95% of which show up once; 0.8% to 1% is in the top ten. This TCR derives from a female donor with multiple sclerosis, enrolled in a pregnancy study. This chain joins TRBV6-1 and TRBJ2-1; tentatively, D is TRBD2 (7 bases). The source was peripheral blood, collected after pregnancy. Here the CDR3 DNA reads TGTGCCAGCAGTGATTCGAAGTGGCGGGGGCCCCTTTCCAATGAGCAGTTCTTC. Translation: CASSDSKWRGPLSNEQFF.